This T cell receptor (beta chain) was identified in a study of T-cell memory formation after mild COVID-19. CDR1 is MNHEY and CDR2 is SVGAGI in the germline V gene. V was clipped by 2 bases and J by 3 bases; unmatched bases: 10. The CDR3 covers 19 residues. One entry per CDR3 protein results from TCRdb running MiXCR on the 5' RACE reads. The table has 390,000 or so distinct CDR3 sequences, roughly 15% seen once. This clonotype was seen a handful of times. The rearrangement uses TRBV6-5 and TRBJ2-3, with 14 bases that match TRBD2. The source material was PBMCs or a T cell subset sorted from them (not recorded which). The sequence was obtained from a man between 18 and 35 years old who had mild COVID-19 (a few samples of this study predate the infection). Cell type and time point are not known. DNA of the CDR3: TGTGCCAGCAGTTACCGGGGGACTAGCGGGGGCCGAGATACAGATACGCAGTATTTT. Translating it yields CASSYRGTSGGRDTDTQYF.